The source of this T cell receptor beta chain is a study of T cell responses to AZD1222 COVID-19 vaccine. This CDR3 is built from 15 residues. V shed 0 bases and J shed 2 bases, with 10 bases lying between them. Looked up from germline, CDR1 is SGHKS and CDR2 is YYEKEE (reference sequence). Generated by immunoSEQ multiplex PCR, the TCRdb table keeps only in-frame clones and is missing some. The table includes about 200,000 clones, around 88% detected once. Overall study results and limits: After two AZD1222 doses, spike-specific TCR breadth and depth rose versus day 0. At baseline, seropositivity was found in only six AZD1222 recipients. Across the whole spike, CD4 TCRs peaked at regions 160-218 and 743-854.

As to this clone: Its antigen is not known.

The material was peripheral blood, obtained on day 0 of AZD1222 vaccination. The chain recombines TRBV5-5 with TRBJ2-3; the D call may be TRBD1 or TRBD2 (5 bases each). The TCR comes from an adult in good health. CDR3 loop: CASSLGDGYTDTQYF. CDR3 in DNA: TGTGCCAGCAGCTTGGGGGACGGGTACACAGATACGCAGTATTTT. Full variable domain (missing parts from reference TRBV5-5 and TRBJ2-3): DAGVTQSPTHLIKTRGQQVTLRCSPISGHKSVSWYQQVLGQGPQFIFQYYEKEERGRGNFPDRFSARQFPNYSSELNVNALLLGDSALYLCASSLGDGYTDTQYFGPGTRLTVL.